This TCR beta chain derives from a study of blood T cell repertoires in COVID-19. Study-wide context: Specimens from acute and convalescent COVID-19 originated in the United States, Italy and Spain. Sample material is recorded as cDNA or gDNA derived from T cells, B-cell-depleted T cells, or PBMCs.

Germline V gene lookup returns CDR1 SGHAT and CDR2 FQNNGV. J gave up 3 bases and V 8 bases, and 4 bases lay outside the gene matches. The CDR3 loop spans 14 amino acids. Original methodology: Reference gene primers were amplified, and this amplification served to estimate nucleated cell counts. Data came from immunoSEQ multiplex PCR; TCRdb stores just in-frame clones and leaves some out. The DNA was the basis for D and trimming; V, J and clone size are from that table. The repertoire holds some 69,000 clones, with around 91% as singletons. This sequence originates from a middle-aged man with COVID-19, enrolled during active disease. This chain uses TRBV11-2 with TRBJ2-1, with 10 bases identical to TRBD1. The specimen sequenced was peripheral blood. In DNA, the CDR3 is TGTGCCAGCGTTGGACAGGGGGGCTACAATGAGCAGTTCTTC. This encodes CASVGQGGYNEQFF.